There are many counts of the clone carrying this T cell receptor (beta chain). Its matching antigen is unknown. This entry comes from a study of neurological immune-mediated disorders. Study results and limitations: Whereas HTLV-1-associated myelopathy showed the most TCR clonal expansion, multiple sclerosis showed the least, with levels below those of healthy controls.

TCRdb analysed the 5' RACE reads with MiXCR anew, one entry per CDR3 protein. The sample contains about 45,000 distinct CDR3 sequences, 13% of which appear only once. The germline V gene has CDR1 SGHRS and CDR2 YFSETQ. This CDR3 contains 16 residues. Trimming stripped 0 bases from V and 2 bases from J, with 13 bases between. As for time point: longitudinal time-point 3. Specimen: PBMCs. This receptor was taken from a man aged 30 to 45 in good health. The genes are TRBV5-1 and TRBJ2-3, with TRBD1 as a possible D gene (5 bases). The CDR3 sequence: CASSLGPAGNTDTQYF. CDR3 coding DNA: TGCGCCAGCAGCTTGGGACCCGCAGGGAACACAGATACGCAGTATTTT.